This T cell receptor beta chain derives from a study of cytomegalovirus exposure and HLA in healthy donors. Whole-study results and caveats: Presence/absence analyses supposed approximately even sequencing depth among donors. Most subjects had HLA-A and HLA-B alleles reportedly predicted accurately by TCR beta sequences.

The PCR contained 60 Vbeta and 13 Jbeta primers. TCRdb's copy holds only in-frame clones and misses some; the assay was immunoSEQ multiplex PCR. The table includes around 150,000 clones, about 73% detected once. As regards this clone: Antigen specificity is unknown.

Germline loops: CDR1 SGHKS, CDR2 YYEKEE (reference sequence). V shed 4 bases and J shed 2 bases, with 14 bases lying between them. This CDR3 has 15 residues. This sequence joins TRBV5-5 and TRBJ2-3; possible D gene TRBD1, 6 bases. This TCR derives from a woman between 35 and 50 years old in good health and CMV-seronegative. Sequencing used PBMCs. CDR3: CASSRQVSITDTQYF. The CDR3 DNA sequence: TGTGCCAGCAGCCGACAGGTCTCAATCACAGATACGCAGTATTTT.